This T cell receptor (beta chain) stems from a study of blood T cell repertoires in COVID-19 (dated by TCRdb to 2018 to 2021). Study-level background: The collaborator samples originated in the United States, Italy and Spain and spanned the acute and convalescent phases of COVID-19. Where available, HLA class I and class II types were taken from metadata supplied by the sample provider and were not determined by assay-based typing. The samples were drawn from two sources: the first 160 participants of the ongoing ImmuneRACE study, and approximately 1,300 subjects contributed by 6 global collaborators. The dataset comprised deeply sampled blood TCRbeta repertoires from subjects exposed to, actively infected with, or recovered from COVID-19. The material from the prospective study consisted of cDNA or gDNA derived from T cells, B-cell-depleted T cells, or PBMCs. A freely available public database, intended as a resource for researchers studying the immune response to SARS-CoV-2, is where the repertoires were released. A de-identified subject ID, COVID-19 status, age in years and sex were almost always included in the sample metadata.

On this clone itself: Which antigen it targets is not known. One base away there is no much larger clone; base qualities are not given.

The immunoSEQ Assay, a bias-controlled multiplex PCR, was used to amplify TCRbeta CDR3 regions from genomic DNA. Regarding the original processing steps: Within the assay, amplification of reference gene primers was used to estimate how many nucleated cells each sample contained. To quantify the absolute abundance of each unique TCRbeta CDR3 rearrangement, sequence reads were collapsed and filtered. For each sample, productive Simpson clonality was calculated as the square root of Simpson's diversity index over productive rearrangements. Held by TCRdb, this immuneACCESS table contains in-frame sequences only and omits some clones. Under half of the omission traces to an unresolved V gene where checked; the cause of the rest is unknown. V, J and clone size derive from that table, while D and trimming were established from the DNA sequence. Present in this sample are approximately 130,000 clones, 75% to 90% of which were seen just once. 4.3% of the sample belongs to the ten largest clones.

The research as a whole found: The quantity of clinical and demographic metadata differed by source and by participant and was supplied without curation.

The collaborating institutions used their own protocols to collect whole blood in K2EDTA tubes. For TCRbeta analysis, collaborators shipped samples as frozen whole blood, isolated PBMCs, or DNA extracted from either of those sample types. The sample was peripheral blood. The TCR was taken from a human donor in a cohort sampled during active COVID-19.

The CDR3 corresponds to CASSIVGGSNQPQHF. The nucleotide sequence reads as follows: TGTGCCAGTAGTATAGTTGGGGGGAGCAATCAGCCCCAGCATTTT. The chain joins TRBV19 to TRBJ1-5; TRBD1 is perhaps the D gene, given 5 matching bases. The CDR3 spans 15 residues, from the cysteine through the phenylalanine. Only the CDR3 portion is preserved as DNA: 45 bases, with reading frame beginning at the first base. From a lookup of the germline V gene (reference sequence), CDR1 and CDR2 are LNHDA and SQIVND. The V and J ends are trimmed by 1 base and 1 base, leaving 8 bases between them. Supplemented by the reference TRBV19 and TRBJ1-5 proteins around the CDR3, the complete variable domain is DGGITQSPKYLFRKEGQNVTLSCEQNLNHDAMYWYRQDPGQGLRLIYYSQIVNDFQKGDIAEGYSVSREKKESFPLTVTSAQKNPTAFYLCASSIVGGSNQPQHFGDGTRLSIL.